The 25 T cell receptor beta chains listed next were all sequenced from one sample in a study of T cells after yellow fever vaccination. TCRdb reprocessed the 5' RACE reads with MiXCR, giving one entry per CDR3 protein. The sample holds 110,000 to 150,000 distinct CDR3 sequences, about 6.9% seen once. Source: CD4+ T cells sorted from PBMCs, taken 10 days after the yellow fever booster vaccination. The receptors originated from a man younger than 45 who received the YFV17D yellow fever vaccine.

This clonotype has only a few counts. The V gene is TRBV5-6, the J gene TRBJ2-1; D possibly uses TRBD1 or TRBD2 (7 bases each). V shed 1 base and J shed 0 bases, with 17 bases lying between them. Per germline, CDR1 SGHDT and CDR2 YYEEEE. This CDR3 region has 18 residues. For the CDR3, the DNA is TGTGCCAGCAGCTTGTTCGGGGGGACAGCGAGCTCCTACAATGAGCAGTTCTTC. Protein: CASSLFGGTASSYNEQFF.

This clonotype appeared many times. The rearrangement links TRBV6-2 or TRBV6-3 to TRBJ2-5, with D unclear. Germline V gene data show CDR1 as MNHEY and CDR2 as SVGEGT. The CDR3 totals 11 residues. Trimming removed 5 bases at V and 5 bases at J, with 6 bases between. CDR3 in amino acids: CASSQSETQYF. In nucleotides, the CDR3 is TGTGCCAGCAGTCAGAGTGAGACCCAGTACTTC.

The sample holds many counts of this clonotype. This chain links TRBV20-1 with TRBJ2-1; D is uncertain. The CDR3 extends over 12 amino acids. The V end lost 3 bases, the J end lost 8 bases, and 11 bases lay between the germline ends. Germline V gene data show CDR1 as DFQATT and CDR2 as SNEGSKA (reference sequence). The CDR3 DNA follows: TGCAGTGCTAGCCGACGTGGGGATGAGCAGTTCTTC. This encodes CSASRRGDEQFF.

This clonotype occurred many times. The chain combines TRBV21-1 with TRBJ1-1; no DNA check was done on the table's D call, TRBD1. TRBV21-1 counts as a pseudogene. This CDR3 is 14 amino acids long. CDR3 protein: CASRSRDLNTEAFF. As DNA, the CDR3 is TGTGCCAGCAGGTCCAGGGACCTGAACACTGAAGCTTTCTTT.

This clonotype has ten or more counts. J is TRBJ2-7 and V is TRBV20-1; 8 bases agree with TRBD1. After removal of 6 bases from V and 4 bases from J, the junction contained 8 bases not matched to a gene. The CDR3 is 13 residues long. Germline-derived CDR1 and CDR2 are DFQATT and SNEGSKA (reference sequence). The CDR3 nucleotides read TGCAGTGCCGGGACAGGAGGGCCTTACGAGCAGTACTTC. The encoded protein is CSAGTGGPYEQYF.

This clonotype was recorded many times. V and J are TRBV5-1 and TRBJ2-1; D unresolved. The CDR3 consists of 12 residues. V was clipped by 5 bases and J by 5 bases, with 8 bases between them. CDR1 is SGHRS, CDR2 YFSETQ, per germline. CDR3 bases: TGCGCCAGCAGGGTTGGGCACAATGAGCAGTTCTTC. Protein: CASRVGHNEQFF.

This clonotype was counted only a few times. The CDR3 DNA follows: TGTGCCAGCATCGAAGTGGGTAATAACACAGATACGCAGTATTTT. Translation: CASIEVGNNTDTQYF. The chain recombines TRBV6-1 with TRBJ2-3; D not certain. The CDR3 length is 15 residues. Per the germline V gene, CDR1 is MNHNS and CDR2 is SASEGT. Deletions cut 7 bases from V and 2 bases from J, with 16 bases between.

This clonotype was counted many times. The chain combines TRBV7-2 with TRBJ2-7; TRBD2 is a possible D gene (5 bases). V was pared by 10 bases and J by 6 bases, with 19 bases between. Germline assignment: CDR1 SGHTA and CDR2 FQGNSA. The CDR3 is 13 residues long. This CDR3 reads CATQLGGGGEQYF. The CDR3 DNA sequence: TGTGCCACCCAATTGGGCGGAGGAGGCGAGCAGTACTTC.

This clonotype was seen ten or more times. The chain joins TRBV6-5 to TRBJ2-7; a possible D gene is TRBD2 (5 bases). The germline V gene has CDR1 MNHEY and CDR2 SVGAGI. This CDR3 has 13 residues. Trimming shortened V by 2 bases and J by 4 bases, and 9 bases separated the two germline ends. The CDR3 DNA reads TGTGCCAGCAGTTACGGGCCGGGGTACGAGCAGTACTTC. Translation: CASSYGPGYEQYF.

Many counts were recorded for this clonotype. The chain employs TRBV5-1 and TRBJ2-2; D is uncertain. V was shortened by 0 bases and J by 3 bases, with 12 bases between the two germline ends. The CDR3 covers 16 residues. Germline CDR1 reads SGHRS; CDR2 reads YFSETQ. CDR3 region: CASSLASPPYTGELFF. CDR3 bases: TGCGCCAGCAGCTTGGCTTCCCCACCTTACACCGGGGAGCTGTTTTTT. Combining the CDR3 with reference TRBV5-1 and TRBJ2-2 gives the whole variable domain KAGVTQTPRYLIKTRGQQVTLSCSPISGHRSVSWYQQTPGQGLQFLFEYFSETQRNKGNFPGRFSGRQFSNSRSEMNVSTLELGDSALYLCASSLASPPYTGELFFGEGSRLTVL.

The chain combines TRBV7-2 with TRBJ2-6; tentative D call: TRBD1 (6 bases). Germline V lookup: CDR1 SGHTA, CDR2 FQGNSA. Deletions cut 6 bases from V and 4 bases from J, with 10 bases between. The CDR3 has 14 amino acids. The DNA for the CDR3 is TGTGCCAGCAGTCCCGGACAGGGGGCCAACGTCCTGACTTTC. It encodes CASSPGQGANVLTF.

This clonotype was observed many times. This chain uses TRBV4-2 with TRBJ2-7, with 13 bases lining up with TRBD2. The CDR3 spans 17 residues. The V gene's germline CDR1 is LGHNA and CDR2 YNFKEQ. The junction had 13 bases not matched to a gene; V was cut back by 1 base and J by 10 bases. The CDR3 sequence is CASSQVGTGTSGNRQYF. As DNA, the CDR3 is TGTGCCAGCAGCCAAGTGGGGACCGGGACTAGCGGGAACCGACAGTACTTC.

This clonotype turned up a few times. The CDR3 sequence is CSATKPGTGAHEQYF. The CDR3 bases are TGCAGTGCAACCAAACCGGGGACAGGGGCCCACGAGCAGTACTTC. The V gene is TRBV20-1, the J gene TRBJ2-7, with 10 bases matching TRBD1. Trimming cost V 6 bases and J 5 bases; bases outside gene matches: 13. In germline, CDR1 is DFQATT, CDR2 SNEGSKA (reference sequence). The CDR3 is made up of 15 amino acids.

This clonotype was observed at least ten times. CDR3 protein: CASSQGGFKGDEQFF. The CDR3 DNA is TGCGCCAGCAGCCAAGGCGGGTTTAAAGGGGATGAGCAGTTCTTC. The chain is built from TRBV4-3 and TRBJ2-1; perhaps D is TRBD1 or TRBD2 (5 bases each). The germline V gene encodes CDR1 LGHNA and CDR2 YSLEER. The length of the CDR3 is 15 residues. V lost 1 base and J 8 bases, leaving 15 bases between the germline ends.

This clonotype was seen repeatedly, ten times or more. V usage is TRBV30 and J usage is TRBJ2-3, with D possibly being TRBD2 (6 bases). V was pared by 0 bases and J by 6 bases, with 13 bases between. The CDR3 contains 14 residues. Germline values: CDR1 GTSNPN, CDR2 SVGIG (reference sequence). The chain's CDR3 is CAWSVGGGLDTQYF. The DNA for the CDR3 is TGTGCCTGGAGTGTGGGTGGGGGACTTGATACGCAGTATTTT.

Ten or more counts support this clonotype. The CDR3 DNA reads TGTGCCAGCAGCGTAGCTACTGGAGGCAAGTACCAAGAGACCCAGTACTTC. This encodes CASSVATGGKYQETQYF. The chain links TRBV9 to TRBJ2-5; TRBD2 is a possible D gene (5 bases). The V end was cut by 0 bases, the J end by 0 bases, with 15 bases between. The germline V gene has CDR1 SGDLS and CDR2 YYNGEE. The CDR3 contains 17 residues.

The sample holds many counts of this clonotype. This chain connects TRBV6-2 or TRBV6-3 to TRBJ2-1, with unresolved D. Looked up from germline, CDR1 is MNHEY and CDR2 is SVGEGT. The CDR3 contains 11 residues. Trimming pared 8 bases from V and 3 bases from J, leaving 5 bases between. CDR3 protein: CASQLYNEQFF. The CDR3 bases are TGTGCCAGCCAGCTCTACAATGAGCAGTTCTTC.

This clonotype has at least ten counts. V usage is TRBV7-9 and J usage is TRBJ2-1; 7 bases line up with TRBD2. The CDR3 runs 15 residues. Trimming removed 5 bases from V and 12 bases from J; junction bases left unmatched: 16. Germline V CDR1 and CDR2: SEHNR, FQNEAQ (reference sequence). The CDR3 DNA follows: TGTGCCAGCAGCACACTCCGGGACTACGCCCCAATGCAGTTCTTC. Translated: CASSTLRDYAPMQFF.

Ten or more counts support this clonotype. V is TRBV2 and J is TRBJ1-5, with 8 nucleotides matching TRBD1. The CDR3 extends over 12 amino acids. Germline CDR1 SNHLY, CDR2 FYNNEI. The V gene end was trimmed by 8 bases and the J gene end by 13 bases; junction bases not matched to a gene: 10. In nucleotides, the CDR3 is TGTGCCAGCTCGACAGGGGTAGGGGATCAGCATTTT. Residues: CASSTGVGDQHF. Filled out from reference TRBV2 and TRBJ1-5, the complete variable domain reads EPEVTQTPSHQVTQMGQEVILRCVPISNHLYFYWYRQILGQKVEFLVSFYNNEISEKSEIFDDQFSVERPDGSNFTLKIRSTKLEDSAMYFCASSTGVGDQHFGDGTRLSIL.

This clonotype occurred many times. The V call is TRBV20-1, the J call TRBJ1-5, with 8 bases that match TRBD1. The junction had 13 bases not matched to a gene; V was cut back by 5 bases and J by 7 bases. The length of the CDR3 is 15 residues. The germline V gene has CDR1 DFQATT and CDR2 SNEGSKA (reference sequence). Written as DNA, the CDR3 is TGCAGTGCTCCAGATTCAGACAGGGGTTGGCAGCCCCAGCATTTT. Encoded protein: CSAPDSDRGWQPQHF.

There are many counts of this clonotype. The V gene is TRBV12-3 or TRBV12-4, the J gene TRBJ1-3; D might be TRBD1 (6 bases). The CDR3 length is 14 residues. Between the trimmed V and J ends, which lost 4 bases and 5 bases, there was a span of 12 bases. CDR3 sequence: CASSSTGARNTIYF. CDR3 coding DNA: TGTGCCAGCAGTTCGACGGGGGCTAGAAACACCATATATTTT.

This clonotype came up many times. The chain is built from TRBV20-1 and TRBJ2-5; D is unresolved. The length of the CDR3 is 12 residues. CDR1 and CDR2 (germline): DFQATT, SNEGSKA (reference sequence). V gave up 3 bases and J gave up 1 base, with 6 bases separating them. The DNA of the CDR3 is TGCAGTGCTAGGTTGAGCCAAGAGACCCAGTACTTC. Its translation is CSARLSQETQYF.

The chain links TRBV6-2 or TRBV6-3 to TRBJ2-4, with D possibly matching TRBD1 (6 bases). The V gene lost 5 bases and the J gene lost 9 bases, with 11 bases spanning the gap. Germline V gene lookup returns CDR1 MNHEY and CDR2 SVGEGT. The CDR3 is 12 amino acids. The DNA for the CDR3 is TGTGCCAGCAGTCCGGAAGGGGGCATTCAGTACTTC. It yields the protein CASSPEGGIQYF.

This clonotype was observed many times. The chain links TRBV7-2 to TRBJ1-2; D unresolved. V was pared by 1 base and J by 7 bases, with 10 bases between. From germline, CDR1 is SGHTA and CDR2 FQGNSA. This CDR3 region has 13 residues. DNA for the CDR3: TGTGCCAGCAGCTTAGTGGGCTTCGGTGGCTACACCTTC. Translation: CASSLVGFGGYTF.

The sample holds many counts of this clonotype. This chain uses TRBV10-1 with TRBJ1-5; weak D call: TRBD1 (5 bases). The length of the CDR3 is 16 residues. CDR1 WNHNN and CDR2 SYGVQD come from the germline V gene (reference sequence). V was shortened by 11 bases and J by 2 bases, with 22 bases between the two germline ends. CDR3 DNA sequence: TGCGCCGCCACCCGGGGGTGGAGGGGATGCAATCAGCCCCAGCATTTT. This translates into CAATRGWRGCNQPQHF.